This T cell receptor (beta chain) was retrieved from a study of blood T cell repertoires in COVID-19. Whole-study context: COVID-19 samples collected from the United States, Italy and Spain covered acute and convalescent phases. Sources were T cells, B-cell-depleted T cells, or PBMCs; the material itself was cDNA or gDNA.

Authors' processing steps: Estimated nucleated cell counts came from reference gene primer amplification. Assay: immunoSEQ multiplex PCR; the TCRdb copy retains only in-frame clones and omits some. That table is the source of V, J and clone size, and D and trimming were worked out from the DNA. Here the sample spans approximately 340,000 clones, about 86% being singletons. The V end lost 0 bases, the J end lost 3 bases, and 13 bases lay between the germline ends. Germline assignment: CDR1 SGHNT and CDR2 YYREEE (reference sequence). The CDR3 runs to 15 residues. This clone was counted only a few times.

Sequencing was done on a sample of peripheral blood. The rearrangement uses TRBV5-4 and TRBJ2-7; a possible D gene is TRBD2 (6 bases). This sequence originates from a man aged 25 to 40 with active or convalescent COVID-19. The CDR3 DNA reads as TGTGCCAGCAGCTTGGGTCGGGGGACCCTCTACGAGCAGTACTTC. Protein: CASSLGRGTLYEQYF.